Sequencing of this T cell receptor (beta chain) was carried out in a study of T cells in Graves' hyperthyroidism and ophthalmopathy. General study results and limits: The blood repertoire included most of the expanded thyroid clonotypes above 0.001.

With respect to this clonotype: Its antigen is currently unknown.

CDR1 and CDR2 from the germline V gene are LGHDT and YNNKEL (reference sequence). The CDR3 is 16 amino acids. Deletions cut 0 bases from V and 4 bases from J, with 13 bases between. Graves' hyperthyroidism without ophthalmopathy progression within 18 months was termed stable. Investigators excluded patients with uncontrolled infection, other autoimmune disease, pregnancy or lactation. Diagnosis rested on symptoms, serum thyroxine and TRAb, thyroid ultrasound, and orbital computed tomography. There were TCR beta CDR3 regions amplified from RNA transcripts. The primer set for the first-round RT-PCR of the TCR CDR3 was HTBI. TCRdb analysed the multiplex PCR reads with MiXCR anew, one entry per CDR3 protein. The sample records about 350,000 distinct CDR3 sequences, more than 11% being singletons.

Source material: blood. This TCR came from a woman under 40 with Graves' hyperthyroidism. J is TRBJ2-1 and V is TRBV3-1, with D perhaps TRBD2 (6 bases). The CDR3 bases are TGTGCCAGCAGCCAAGATGGGGGGTCCCTATACAATGAGCAGTTCTTC. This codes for CASSQDGGSLYNEQFF.